The sequence of this T cell receptor (beta chain) was determined in a study of blood T cell repertoires in COVID-19. Study-wide context: Collection of acute and convalescent COVID-19 samples took place in the United States, Italy and Spain.

Original methodology: How many nucleated cells were present was estimated from reference gene primer amplification. Some clones are missing from TCRdb's copy, which holds only in-frame ones; the method was immunoSEQ multiplex PCR. V and J calls and clone size are given by that table; D and trimming were obtained from the DNA. The sample holds some 290,000 clones; 85% to 90% are singletons and the top ten take 2.5% to 3.5%. The sequence derives from a woman in her twenties or thirties with COVID-19, enrolled during active disease. The sequenced sample consisted of peripheral blood.

The CDR3: CASSDSGQGAYGYTF. The CDR3 DNA reads TGTGCCAGCAGTGACTCGGGACAGGGAGCTTATGGCTACACCTTC. The chain carries TRBV28 and TRBJ1-2; 9 positions agree with TRBD1. From germline, CDR1 is MDHEN and CDR2 SYDVKM. The length of the CDR3 is 15 residues. Germline trimming cut 5 bases from V and 5 bases from J; bases unmatched to any gene: 9.